These 5 T cell receptor beta chains were sequenced from one sample in a study of blood T cell repertoires in COVID-19. Only in-frame clones appear in the TCRdb table, and some are missing; sequencing was by immunoSEQ multiplex PCR. The profile covers around 140,000 clones, with 70% to 90% appearing a single time and roughly 2.6% taken by the ten largest. The sample was peripheral blood. All receptors come from a human donor with acute or convalescent COVID-19. The donor label of this sample is uncertain.

CDR3 amino acids: CASSPGGSSSYNSPLHF. DNA for the CDR3: TGTGCCAGCAGCCCCGGGGGGTCTAGCTCCTATAATTCACCCCTCCACTTT. The chain recombines TRBV7-6 with TRBJ1-6; a weak D match, TRBD1 (5 bases). Germline-derived CDR1 and CDR2 are SGHVS and FNYEAQ. The CDR3 contains 17 residues. Trimming took 5 bases from V and 0 from J, leaving 14 bases between them.

The chain couples TRBV19 to TRBJ2-5, with 8 nucleotides matching TRBD2. In germline, CDR1 is LNHDA, CDR2 SQIVND (reference sequence). V gave up 5 bases and J gave up 6 bases; unmatched junction bases: 8. CDR3 length equals 14 residues. The CDR3 is CASSESGGVKTQYF. CDR3 DNA: TGTGCCAGTAGTGAATCGGGGGGGGTAAAGACCCAGTACTTC.

The chain links TRBV7-9 to TRBJ1-4, with D possibly being TRBD1 (6 bases). This CDR3 is 16 amino acids long. CDR1 and CDR2 from the germline V gene are SEHNR and FQNEAQ (reference sequence). Trimming pared 0 bases from V and 0 bases from J, leaving 8 bases between. CDR3 residues: CASSLAQGTTNEKLFF. CDR3 nucleotide sequence: TGTGCCAGCAGCTTAGCACAGGGAACAACTAATGAAAAACTGTTTTTT.

This clone has just a few counts. The genes are TRBV24-1 and TRBJ1-5, with 9 bases matching TRBD1. The J segment lost 0 bases and the V segment lost 0 bases, leaving 11 bases of the junction unmatched. CDR3 size: 20 residues. Germline loops: CDR1 KGHDR, CDR2 SFDVKD. CDR3 protein: CATSDLKTDRGPISNQPQHF. The CDR3 DNA reads as TGTGCCACCAGTGATTTGAAAACGGACAGGGGACCCATTAGCAATCAGCCCCAGCATTTT.

CDR3 region: CASSQAGIEAFF. In nucleotides, the CDR3 is TGCGCCAGCAGCCAGGCAGGGATTGAAGCTTTCTTT. This sequence joins TRBV4-1 and TRBJ1-1; a weak D match, TRBD1 (5 bases). There are 12 residues in the CDR3. Trimming left V 3 bases short and J 7 bases short, with 9 bases between. Germline CDR1 MGHRA, CDR2 YSYEKL.